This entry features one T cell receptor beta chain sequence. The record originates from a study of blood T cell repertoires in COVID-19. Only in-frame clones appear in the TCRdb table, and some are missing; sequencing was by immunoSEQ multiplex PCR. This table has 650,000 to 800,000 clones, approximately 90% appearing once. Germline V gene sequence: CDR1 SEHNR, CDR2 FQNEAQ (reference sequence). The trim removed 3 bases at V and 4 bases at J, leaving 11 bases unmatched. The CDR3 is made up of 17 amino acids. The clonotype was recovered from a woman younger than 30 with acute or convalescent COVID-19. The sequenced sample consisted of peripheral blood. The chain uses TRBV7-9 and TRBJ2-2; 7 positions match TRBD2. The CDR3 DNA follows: TGTGCCAGCAGCTTCGGCGGAGCGTGGACTAGCACCGGGGAGCTGTTTTTT. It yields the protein CASSFGGAWTSTGELFF.